This entry is about one T cell receptor beta chain. Its antigen is unknown. The CDR3 has 17 amino acids. The V end was cut by 2 bases, the J end by 0 bases, with 14 bases between. CDR1 is LGHNA and CDR2 is YNFKEQ in the germline V gene. TCRdb keeps only in-frame clones here, not all; method: immunoSEQ multiplex PCR. The sample includes around 160,000 clones, approximately 94% of them seen just once. This entry belongs to a study of T cell responses to AZD1222 COVID-19 vaccine. Study-level background: The analysis combined second doses at about 4 or about 12 weeks. Findings and caveats of the study: Dominant CD4 TCR responses targeted spike regions 160-218 and 743-854. The donor group comprised mostly white British people and more females; the analysis possibly underestimated clonal diversity. Breadth and depth of Spike-specific TCRs rose after two AZD1222 doses.

The sequence derives from an adult in good health. The specimen was peripheral blood, collected on day 0 of AZD1222 vaccination. The chain is built from TRBV4-2 and TRBJ2-1; D is uncertain. For the CDR3, the DNA is TGTGCCAGCAGCCAACGCCCCCAGGAAAGCTCCTACAATGAGCAGTTCTTC. It translates to CASSQRPQESSYNEQFF.